This TCR beta chain is from a study of T-cell reconstitution after alpha-beta-depleted transplantation in children. Using unique molecular identifiers, the investigators prepared the TCRbeta library. TCRdb analysed the PCR reads with MiXCR anew, one entry per CDR3 protein. This table holds roughly 300,000 distinct CDR3 sequences, 9.9% found once. This clonotype turned up a few times. From germline, CDR1 is MNHEY and CDR2 SVGEGT. The CDR3 is 17 residues long. V lost 0 bases and J lost 2; bases outside the gene matches: 7. The TCR sequence derives from a human donor who donated a stem cell graft to a child with SCID. The starting material was PBMCs from the stem cell graft donor, obtained from the stem cell graft. The rearrangement uses TRBV6-2 or TRBV6-3 and TRBJ2-5, with TRBD2 matching over 9 bases. The CDR3 DNA is TGTGCCAGCAGTTACTCGAGGATAGCGGGGGATCAAGAGACCCAGTACTTC. It specifies CASSYSRIAGDQETQYF.